This is a list of T cell receptor beta chains from one sample in a study of chemoradiotherapy in HPV16-positive cancers. Some clones are missing from TCRdb's copy, which holds only in-frame ones; the method was immunoSEQ multiplex PCR. The table includes 22,000 or so clones, over 85% detected once. The sample consisted of blood, taken from a patient who underwent chemoradiotherapy. The source of these receptors is a human donor with HPV-associated anogenital cancer. The CDR3 runs from the conserved cysteine through the conserved F or W. A D gene is named only where the DNA matches it firmly. Rows give clone size only sometimes, using once, few, many, or a class for an expanded clone.

>TRBJ2-7|TRBV28|17|-|TRBD1
CASSLRTNRGSSYEQYF
TGTGCCAGCAGTTTACGCACGAACAGGGGGAGCTCCTACGAGCAGTACTTC
>TRBJ1-1|TRBV5-1|13|-|-
CASSLWGNTEAFF
TGCGCCAGCAGCTTGTGGGGCAACACTGAAGCTTTCTTT
>TRBJ1-4|TRBV5-8|16|-|-
CASSLPLFGGGEKLFF
TGTGCCAGCAGCTTGCCGTTATTCGGGGGGGGCGAAAAACTGTTTTTT
>TRBJ2-6|TRBV9|16|-|-
CASSETGLSGANVLTF
TGTGCCAGCAGCGAAACAGGCCTCTCTGGGGCCAACGTCCTGACTTTC
>TRBJ2-3|TRBV5-6|15|-|TRBD2
CASKWGAGGPDTQYF
TGTGCCAGCAAATGGGGAGCGGGGGGACCAGATACGCAGTATTTT
>TRBJ1-1|TRBV7-8|15|-|TRBD1
CASSIGQGAGTEAFF
TGTGCCAGCAGTATAGGACAGGGGGCGGGAACTGAAGCTTTCTTT
>TRBJ1-3|TRBV2|14|-|-
CASSEAAVTHTIYF
TGTGCCAGCAGTGAAGCTGCAGTAACTCACACCATATATTTT
>TRBJ2-5|TRBV19|13|-|TRBD1
CASSGTGGETQYF
TGTGCCAGTAGTGGGACAGGGGGAGAGACCCAGTACTTC
>TRBJ2-6|TRBV5-6|16|-|-
CASSLGLGLGANVLTF
TGTGCCAGCAGCTTGGGTTTGGGGTTGGGGGCCAACGTCCTGACTTTC
>TRBJ1-2|TRBV6-4|16|-|-
CASSDTPQANYGGYTF
TGTGCCAGCAGTGACACCCCTCAAGCTAACTATGGCGGCTACACCTTC
>TRBJ2-5|TRBV5-8|14|-|TRBD1
CASSLGQFQETQYF
TGTGCCAGCAGCCTGGGACAGTTCCAAGAGACCCAGTACTTC
>TRBJ1-1|TRBV11-2|13|-|-
CASSRKGNTEAFF
TGTGCCAGCAGCCGGAAGGGGAACACTGAAGCTTTCTTT
>TRBJ1-4|TRBV19|16|-|-
CASSPSSGFQRGKLFF
TGTGCCAGTAGTCCCTCTTCGGGATTCCAAAGAGGAAAACTGTTTTTT
>TRBJ2-6|TRBV5-4|15|-|-
CASSLAGTGANVLTF
TGTGCCAGCAGCTTGGCGGGTACTGGGGCCAACGTCCTGACTTTC
>TRBJ1-2|TRBV5-4|16|-|TRBD1
CASSHTGPGTGVGYTF
TGTGCCAGCAGCCACACAGGCCCCGGGACAGGGGTAGGCTACACCTTC
>TRBJ2-1|TRBV5-6|13|-|-
CASSLGPYNEQFF
TGTGCCAGCAGCTTGGGGCCTTACAATGAGCAGTTCTTC
>TRBJ1-3|TRBV6-1|15|-|TRBD1
CASSGQVRSGNTIYF
TGTGCCAGCAGCGGACAGGTCCGCTCTGGAAACACCATATATTTT
>TRBJ1-1|TRBV15|14|-|-
CATRPRDTNTEAFF
TGTGCCACCAGACCGCGGGACACGAACACTGAAGCTTTCTTT
>TRBJ1-2|TRBV5-1|13|-|-
CASSLVPINGYTF
TGCGCCAGCAGCTTGGTTCCAATCAATGGCTACACCTTC
>TRBJ2-1|TRBV5-1|14|once|-
CASSPRILHNEQFF
TGCGCCAGCAGCCCGAGGATACTACACAATGAGCAGTTCTTC
>TRBJ1-1|TRBV6-6|14|-|-
CASSYRDGPLEAFF
TGTGCCAGCAGTTACCGGGACGGACCGCTTGAAGCTTTCTTT
>TRBJ1-1|TRBV27|15|-|-
CASSLLRGVNTEAFF
TGTGCCAGCAGCTTGCTCAGGGGAGTAAACACTGAAGCTTTCTTT
>TRBJ2-6|TRBV30|17|-|-
CAWSPPPWVSGANVLTF
TGTGCCTGGAGTCCTCCACCTTGGGTCTCTGGGGCCAACGTCCTGACTTTC
>TRBJ1-6|TRBV7-2|14|-|-
CASSLRSAVSPLHF
TGTGCCAGCAGCCTTAGGTCGGCGGTCTCACCCCTCCACTTT
>TRBJ1-2|TRBV5-4|14|-|-
CASSSAGGGHGYTF
TGTGCCAGCAGCTCAGCTGGAGGGGGGCATGGCTACACCTTC
>TRBJ2-3|TRBV5-1|18|once|TRBD1
CASSPNALTGASTDTQYF
TGCGCCAGCAGCCCGAACGCACTCACAGGGGCTAGCACAGATACGCAGTATTTT
>TRBJ1-1|TRBV29-1|14|-|-
CSVKGGGGGTEAFF
TGCAGCGTCAAAGGGGGAGGGGGTGGAACTGAAGCTTTCTTT
>TRBJ1-3|TRBV19|14|-|-
CASSSHWGSNTIYF
TGTGCCAGTAGTAGTCACTGGGGCTCAAACACCATATATTTT
>TRBJ2-1|TRBV7-9|12|-|-
CASGGRYNEQFF
TGTGCCAGCGGGGGGCGCTACAATGAGCAGTTCTTC
>TRBJ2-2|TRBV5-1|16|-|TRBD1
CASSLVTGPNTGELFF
TGCGCCAGCAGCTTGGTGACAGGGCCGAACACCGGGGAGCTGTTTTTT
>TRBJ1-5|TRBV7-2|17|-|TRBD1
CASSQYTGGWGNQPQHF
TGTGCCAGCAGCCAGTACACAGGGGGCTGGGGCAATCAGCCCCAGCATTTT
>TRBJ2-1|TRBV6-4|14|-|-
CASSDSGGYNEQFF
TGTGCCAGCAGTGACTCAGGGGGGTACAATGAGCAGTTCTTC
>TRBJ1-4|TRBV18|14|-|-
CASSTQTTNEKLFF
TGTGCCAGCTCAACTCAGACAACTAATGAAAAACTGTTTTTT
>TRBJ2-3|TRBV27|14|-|-
CASGFWAGTDTQYF
TGTGCCTCCGGTTTTTGGGCCGGCACAGATACGCAGTATTTT
>TRBJ2-2|TRBV7-2|14|-|TRBD1
CASLGTANTGELFF
TGTGCCAGCCTTGGGACAGCGAACACCGGGGAGCTGTTTTTT
>TRBJ2-3|TRBV5-1|15|-|TRBD1
CASSSQGVGTDTQYF
TGCGCCAGCAGCTCACAGGGGGTAGGCACAGATACGCAGTATTTT
>TRBJ1-1|TRBV11-3|12|-|-
CASSFGGTEAFF
TGTGCCAGCAGCTTTGGTGGGACTGAAGCTTTCTTT
>TRBJ2-4|TRBV7-2|16|-|TRBD2
CASSRTSGGAENIQYF
TGTGCCAGCAGCCGGACTAGCGGGGGGGCCGAAAACATTCAGTACTTC
>TRBJ2-7|TRBV5-4|14|-|-
CASSLGGSSYEQYF
TGTGCCAGCAGCTTAGGGGGGAGCTCCTACGAGCAGTACTTC
>TRBJ2-5|TRBV5-1|15|-|TRBD1
CASSSEQGPQETQYF
TGCGCCAGCAGCTCGGAACAGGGGCCCCAAGAGACCCAGTACTTC
>TRBJ2-3|TRBV4-1|15|-|TRBD1
CASRWEDRATDTQYF
TGCGCCAGCCGTTGGGAGGACAGGGCAACAGATACGCAGTATTTT
>TRBJ2-5|TRBV5-5|16|-|TRBD1
CASSFPFTGVKETQYF
TGTGCCAGCAGCTTCCCCTTTACAGGGGTTAAAGAGACCCAGTACTTC
>TRBJ1-2|TRBV19|15|once|TRBD1
CASSKVQGADYGYTF
TGTGCCAGTAGTAAAGTCCAGGGGGCGGACTATGGCTACACCTTC
>TRBJ2-7|TRBV7-2|15|-|-
CASSGRGWGSYEQYF
TGTGCCAGCAGCGGAAGGGGGTGGGGCTCCTACGAGCAGTACTTC
>TRBJ2-5|TRBV28|14|-|-
CASAVGGTRYTQYF
TGTGCCAGCGCTGTTGGGGGAACAAGGTATACCCAGTACTTC
>TRBJ1-5|TRBV10-1|16|-|-
CASSEIRVTSNQPQHF
TGCGCCAGCAGTGAAATTCGGGTGACTAGCAATCAGCCCCAGCATTTT
>TRBJ1-4|TRBV6-5|14|once|TRBD1
CASSPRDRGEKLFF
TGTGCCAGCAGTCCCCGGGACAGGGGTGAAAAACTGTTTTTT
>TRBJ2-1|TRBV11-2|17|-|TRBD2
CASSLSGGGPSYNEQFF
TGTGCCAGCAGCTTATCTGGGGGGGGACCTTCCTACAATGAGCAGTTCTTC
>TRBJ1-1|TRBV29-1|12|few|TRBD1
CSADRGATEAFF
TGCAGCGCTGACAGGGGAGCAACTGAAGCTTTCTTT